This TCR beta chain was sequenced for a study of OX40 agonist ivuxolimab in advanced cancers. Overall study findings and caveats: In CD8+ T cells, expanded clones were on average more numerous than in CD4+.

On this clone: The antigen is unknown.

TCRdb keeps only in-frame clones here, not all; method: immunoSEQ multiplex PCR. The repertoire holds about 53,000 clones, 82% seen once, with almost 1.5% in the top ten. The CDR3 extends over 14 amino acids. V was trimmed by 1 base and J by 0 bases, leaving 7 bases between them. Germline V gene lookup returns CDR1 SGHNT and CDR2 YENEEA. This TCR derives from an adult with an advanced solid tumor such as melanoma, head and neck, liver or kidney cancer. Specimen: CD4+ or CD8+ T cells sorted from blood, collected in a trial of the OX40 agonist ivuxolimab. The chain combines TRBV11-3 with TRBJ2-7; D ambiguous. The CDR3 region has the DNA TGTGCCAGCAGCTTAGGCCTTAACTCCTACGAGCAGTACTTC. Protein: CASSLGLNSYEQYF.